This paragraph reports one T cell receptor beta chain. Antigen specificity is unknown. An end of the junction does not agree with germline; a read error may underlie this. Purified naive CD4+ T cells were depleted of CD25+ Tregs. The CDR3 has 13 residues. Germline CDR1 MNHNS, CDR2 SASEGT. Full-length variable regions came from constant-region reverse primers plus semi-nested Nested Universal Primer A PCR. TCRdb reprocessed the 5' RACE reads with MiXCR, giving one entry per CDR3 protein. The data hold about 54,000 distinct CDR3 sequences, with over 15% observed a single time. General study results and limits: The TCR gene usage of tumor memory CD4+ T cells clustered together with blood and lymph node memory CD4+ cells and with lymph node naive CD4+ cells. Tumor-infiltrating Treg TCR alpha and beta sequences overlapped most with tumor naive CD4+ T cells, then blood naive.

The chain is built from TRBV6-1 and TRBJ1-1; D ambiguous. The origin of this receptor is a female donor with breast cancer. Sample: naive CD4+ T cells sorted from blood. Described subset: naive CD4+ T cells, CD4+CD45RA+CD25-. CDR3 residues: CASSENQNTEASF. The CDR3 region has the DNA TGTGCCAGCAGCGAAAACCAGAACACTGAAGCTTCCTTT.